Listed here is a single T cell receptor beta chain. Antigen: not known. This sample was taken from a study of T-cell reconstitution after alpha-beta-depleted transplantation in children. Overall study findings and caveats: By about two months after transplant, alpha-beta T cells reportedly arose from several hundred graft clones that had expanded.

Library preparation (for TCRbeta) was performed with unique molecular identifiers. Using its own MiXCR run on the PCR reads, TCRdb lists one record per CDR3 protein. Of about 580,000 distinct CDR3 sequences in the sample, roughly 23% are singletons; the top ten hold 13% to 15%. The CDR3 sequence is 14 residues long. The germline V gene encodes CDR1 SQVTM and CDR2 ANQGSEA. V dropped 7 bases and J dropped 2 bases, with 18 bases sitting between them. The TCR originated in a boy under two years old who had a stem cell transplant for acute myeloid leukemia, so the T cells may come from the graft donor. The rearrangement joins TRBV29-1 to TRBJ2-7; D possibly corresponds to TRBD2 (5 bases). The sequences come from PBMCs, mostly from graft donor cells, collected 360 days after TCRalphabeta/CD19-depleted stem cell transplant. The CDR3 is CSASASEGPYEQYF. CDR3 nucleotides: TGCAGCGCCTCGGCATCTGAGGGCCCCTACGAGCAGTACTTC.